The following is a TCR beta chain sequence with its context. V was clipped by 6 bases and J by 2 bases; unmatched bases: 13. The germline CDR1 and CDR2 sequences are MNHEY and SMNVEV (reference sequence). The CDR3 loop spans 18 amino acids. Some clones are missing from TCRdb's copy, which holds only in-frame ones; the method was immunoSEQ multiplex PCR. The repertoire holds about 220,000 clones, with 70% to 90% as singletons. The sample belongs to a study of blood T cell repertoires in COVID-19. Seattle enrolled patients during active infection and tracked them longitudinally. This TCR came from a woman aged 45 to 65 with COVID-19, enrolled during active disease. This chain connects TRBV27 to TRBJ1-5; 10 bases map to TRBD1. The specimen sequenced was peripheral blood. In nucleotides, the CDR3 is TGTGCCAGCAGACCAGGGACAGGGGTATTAAGAGGCAATCAGCCCCAGCATTTT. It is translated as CASRPGTGVLRGNQPQHF.